The 18 T cell receptor beta chains listed next were all sequenced from one sample in a study of cytomegalovirus exposure and HLA in healthy donors. 13 Jbeta primers and 60 Vbeta primers were used for the PCR. The protocol was immunoSEQ multiplex PCR, while the TCRdb copy is restricted to in-frame clones and leaves out a portion. The sample lists 150,000 to 200,000 clones; 65% to 70% were seen once. Specimen: PBMCs. The receptors shown here come from a woman between 18 and 30 years old in good health and CMV-seropositive.

V gene TRBV18 combines with J gene TRBJ1-4; D is perhaps TRBD1 (5 bases). Between the trimmed V and J ends, which lost 1 base and 6 bases, there was a span of 12 bases. The CDR3 is 15 amino acids. CDR1 and CDR2 from the germline V gene are KGHSH and LQKENI. The CDR3 spells CASSPRRGGDEKLFF. DNA for the CDR3: TGTGCCAGCTCACCACGGCGCGGGGGGGATGAAAAACTGTTTTTT.

The chain is built from TRBV29-1 and TRBJ1-1; D call uncertain. This CDR3 is 13 amino acids long. Trimming removed 5 bases from V and 5 bases from J, with 15 bases in between. The germline V gene encodes CDR1 SQVTM and CDR2 ANQGSEA. The CDR3 loop is CSVHLVGGTEAFF. DNA for the CDR3: TGCAGCGTTCACCTGGTGGGAGGGACTGAAGCTTTCTTT.

The rearrangement joins TRBV6-1 to TRBJ2-5; 8 nucleotides match TRBD2. With the DNA end fitting TRBJ2-7 better, the J assignment may be wrong. This CDR3 has 13 residues. Looked up from germline, CDR1 is MNHNS and CDR2 is SASEGT. In DNA form, the CDR3 reads TGTGCCAGCAGTCGGGGGGGCCTCTCCGAGCAGTACTTC. This codes for CASSRGGLSEQYF.

This rearrangement joins TRBV5-6 to TRBJ2-1; possibly TRBD1 for D (6 bases). V lost 4 bases to trimming and J lost 9 bases, with 8 bases between them. Germline V CDR1 and CDR2: SGHDT, YYEEEE. This CDR3 contains 11 residues. CDR3 nucleotide sequence: TGTGCCAGCAGCGGCAGGGGTGAGCAGTTCTTC. It encodes CASSGRGEQFF.

The rearrangement uses TRBV7-2 and TRBJ2-7, with D uncertain. CDR1 and CDR2 (germline): SGHTA, FQGNSA. The CDR3 covers 14 residues. Trimming took 1 base from V and 2 from J, leaving 9 bases between them. CDR3 nucleotides: TGTGCCAGCAGCTTAGGTCAGATCACCTACGAGCAGTACTTC. It translates to CASSLGQITYEQYF.

The chain couples TRBV7-9 to TRBJ2-1, with 13 bases matching TRBD2. The CDR3 sequence is 16 residues long. The germline gives CDR1 SEHNR, CDR2 FQNEAQ (reference sequence). The V segment lost 2 bases and the J segment 9 bases; nucleotides outside the gene matches: 7. DNA of the CDR3: TGTGCCAGCAGCTTAATCGGACTAGCGGGAGATCTTGAGCAGTTCTTC. Translated, it gives CASSLIGLAGDLEQFF.

This clone was picked up a small number of times. In DNA form, the CDR3 reads TGTGCCAGCAGTTTAGGGGGGAACAGGGGTTATGGCTACACCTTC. Its translation is CASSLGGNRGYGYTF. The genes are TRBV28 and TRBJ1-2; 7 bases match TRBD1. CDR1 MDHEN and CDR2 SYDVKM come from the germline V gene. There are 15 residues in the CDR3. J gave up 5 bases and V 2 bases, and 8 bases lay outside the gene matches.

The chain joins TRBV7-2 to TRBJ1-1, with 9 bases identical to TRBD1. J gave up 2 bases and V 6 bases, and 4 bases lay outside the gene matches. The CDR3 sequence is 14 residues long. Germline V gene lookup returns CDR1 SGHTA and CDR2 FQGNSA. This CDR3 reads CASRTTGGNTEAFF. CDR3 coding DNA: TGTGCCAGCAGAACGACAGGGGGAAACACTGAAGCTTTCTTT.

This chain uses TRBV19 with TRBJ1-1, with D unresolved. Trimming cost V 7 bases and J 0 bases, with 9 bases left between them. The CDR3 spans 13 residues. Germline CDR1 LNHDA, CDR2 SQIVND (reference sequence). CDR3 residues: CASTHHLNTEAFF. DNA for the CDR3: TGTGCCAGTACCCATCATCTGAACACTGAAGCTTTCTTT.

The V call is TRBV4-3, the J call TRBJ2-7, with 7 bases aligning to TRBD1. From germline, CDR1 is LGHNA and CDR2 YSLEER. Trimming at V came to 5 bases and at J to 1 base, leaving 8 bases not matched to a gene. The CDR3 extends over 15 amino acids. In DNA, the CDR3 is TGCGCCAGCAGCACTGACAGGGACCGTTCCTACGAGCAGTACTTC. Translated, it gives CASSTDRDRSYEQYF.

J is TRBJ1-1 and V is TRBV7-9; D is unresolved. The germline CDR1 and CDR2 sequences are SEHNR and FQNEAQ (reference sequence). The CDR3 covers 12 residues. V was trimmed by 5 bases and J by 10 bases, leaving 14 bases between them. CDR3 in amino acids: CASSPGLLVAFF. CDR3 DNA: TGTGCCAGCAGCCCCGGACTCTTGGTAGCTTTCTTT. The full variable domain, with the rest looked up from reference TRBV7-9 and TRBJ1-1, is DTGVSQNPRHKITKRGQNVTFRCDPISEHNRLYWYRQTLGQGPEFLTYFQNEAQLEKSRLLSDRFSAERPKGSFSTLEIQRTEQGDSAMYLCASSPGLLVAFFGQGTRLTVV.

The V call is TRBV6-9, the J call TRBJ2-3; tentative D call: TRBD1 (6 bases). The CDR3 spans 14 residues. Germline CDR1 is MNHGY and CDR2 is SVAAGI. V was shortened by 2 bases and J by 0 bases, with 6 bases between the two germline ends. The CDR3 region is CASSYQGSTDTQYF. The CDR3 DNA follows: TGTGCCAGCAGTTATCAGGGGAGCACAGATACGCAGTATTTT.

The chain combines TRBV27 with TRBJ1-2, with D perhaps matching TRBD1 (6 bases). V lost 2 bases to trimming and J lost 2 bases, with 9 bases between them. The germline V gene has CDR1 MNHEY and CDR2 SMNVEV (reference sequence). CDR3 length equals 14 residues. In DNA, the CDR3 is TGTGCCAGCAGTTTAGACAGGCGGAACTATGGCTACACCTTC. It codes for CASSLDRRNYGYTF.

This chain connects TRBV7-9 to TRBJ2-7; the D gene is possibly TRBD2 (5 bases). V gave up 1 base and J gave up 2 bases, with 9 bases separating them. Germline assignment: CDR1 SEHNR and CDR2 FQNEAQ (reference sequence). CDR3 length: 14 amino acids. CDR3: CASSLGGVTYEQYF. CDR3 coding DNA: TGTGCCAGCAGCTTAGGGGGAGTGACCTACGAGCAGTACTTC.

The chain carries TRBV6-5 and TRBJ1-1; no firm D call. Germline assignment: CDR1 MNHEY and CDR2 SVGAGI. CDR3 length: 14 residues. Trimming stripped 2 bases from V and 1 base from J, with 8 bases between. The CDR3 DNA reads TGTGCCAGCAGTTACGGGCAGGAGAACACTGAAGCTTTCTTT. Translated, it gives CASSYGQENTEAFF.

The gene calls are TRBV7-2 and TRBJ1-2, with 9 bases identical to TRBD1. Germline-derived CDR1 and CDR2 are SGHTA and FQGNSA. V gave up 9 bases and J gave up 4 bases; unmatched junction bases: 21. The CDR3 runs 18 residues. CDR3 coding DNA: TGTGCCAGTTCTCTTATAGGACAGGGGAGGACCCTAAGCTATGGCTACACCTTC. Translating it yields CASSLIGQGRTLSYGYTF.

The gene calls are TRBV6-6 and TRBJ2-6; D not resolved. Germline V gene data show CDR1 as MNHNY and CDR2 as SVGAGI (reference sequence). The CDR3 contains 14 residues. Trimming shortened V by 7 bases and J by 0 bases, and 7 bases separated the two germline ends. The CDR3 region has the DNA TGTGCCAGCACCCCAGGCTCTGGGGCCAACGTCCTGACTTTC. It encodes CASTPGSGANVLTF.

This chain links TRBV2 with TRBJ2-7, with D tentatively TRBD1 (9 bases). Germline V gene data show CDR1 as SNHLY and CDR2 as FYNNEI. Between the trimmed V and J ends, which lost 3 bases and 2 bases, there was a span of 14 bases. CDR3 length: 15 residues. The DNA of the CDR3 is TGTGCCAGCAGTGATAGCGGGACAGGGCCCTACGAGCAGTACTTC. Amino acids: CASSDSGTGPYEQYF.